Below, 10 T cell receptor beta chains from the same sample are listed, as sequenced in a study of blood T cell repertoires in COVID-19. Only in-frame clones appear in the TCRdb table, and some are missing; sequencing was by immunoSEQ multiplex PCR. The table records about 180,000 clones, roughly 84% of them present only once. The sample taken for sequencing was PBMCs or T cells enriched from blood (not recorded which). Source of these receptors: a man aged 50-59 years who had recovered from COVID-19.

The chain recombines TRBV14 with TRBJ2-7, with D possibly TRBD1 on 6 matching bases. The CDR3 totals 15 residues. V was shortened by 2 bases and J by 1 base, with 12 bases between the two germline ends. CDR1 and CDR2 from the germline V gene are SGHDN and FVKESK. The CDR3 DNA reads TGTGCCAGCAGCCAATCAGACAGGCCATCCTACGAGCAGTACTTC. The encoded protein is CASSQSDRPSYEQYF. Complete variable domain (other parts from reference TRBV14 and TRBJ2-7): EAGVTQFPSHSVIEKGQTVTLRCDPISGHDNLYWYRRVMGKEIKFLLHFVKESKQDESGMPNNRFLAERTGGTYSTLKVQPAELEDSGVYFCASSQSDRPSYEQYFGPGTRLTVT.

The chain joins TRBV10-1 to TRBJ1-6, with TRBD1 matching 10 bases. Germline CDR1 reads WNHNN; CDR2 reads SYGVQD (reference sequence). The CDR3 has 15 amino acids. Trimming cost V 4 bases and J 7 bases; bases outside gene matches: 4. The CDR3 nucleotides are TGCGCCAGCAGTGTCGGGACAGGGGAGAATTCACCCCTCCACTTT. It specifies CASSVGTGENSPLHF.

The CDR3: CASSQDPSLETQYF. Written as DNA, the CDR3 is TGTGCCAGCAGCCAAGACCCTTCTTTGGAGACCCAGTACTTC. The chain couples TRBV3-1 (or the pseudogene TRBV3-2) to TRBJ2-5; no firm D call. The CDR3 has 14 residues. In germline, CDR1 is LGHDT, CDR2 YNNKEL (reference sequence). The V end lost 0 bases, the J end lost 5 bases, and 10 bases lay between the germline ends.

This clone has just one count. V and J are TRBV5-4 and TRBJ2-1, with D hard to call. The germline gives CDR1 SGHNT, CDR2 YYREEE (reference sequence). V was clipped by 1 base and J by 5 bases, with 7 bases between them. The CDR3 is 13 amino acids. CDR3 sequence reads: CASSLMTDNEQFF. The CDR3 DNA reads TGTGCCAGCAGCTTGATGACTGACAATGAGCAGTTCTTC. The whole variable domain, filled in from reference TRBV5-4 and TRBJ2-1, reads ETGVTQSPTHLIKTRGQQVTLRCSSQSGHNTVSWYQQALGQGPQFIFQYYREEENGRGNFPPRFSGLQFPNYSSELNVNALELDDSALYLCASSLMTDNEQFFGPGTRLTVL.

The J gene is TRBJ2-7, the V gene TRBV5-1; TRBD1 matches 10 bases. Trimming cost V 1 base and J 7 bases; bases outside gene matches: 20. CDR3 length equals 19 residues. In germline, CDR1 is SGHRS, CDR2 YFSETQ. CDR3 in DNA: TGCGCCAGCAGCTTGAGGCCACTGGGTTTAGACAGGGGGCCGGGTGAGCAGTACTTC. This translates into CASSLRPLGLDRGPGEQYF.

The chain has TRBV2 and TRBJ1-1; a weak D match, TRBD1 (5 bases). Germline V gene lookup returns CDR1 SNHLY and CDR2 FYNNEI. V was shortened by 7 bases and J by 0 bases, with 12 bases between the two germline ends. This CDR3 has 14 amino acids. CDR3 coding DNA: TGTGCCAGCACGTACGGGACTTTGAACACTGAAGCTTTCTTT. It encodes CASTYGTLNTEAFF.

This chain connects TRBV9 to TRBJ1-1; 8 bases agree with TRBD1. The CDR3 runs to 15 residues. Per germline, CDR1 SGDLS and CDR2 YYNGEE. Trimming removed 4 bases from V and 8 bases from J; junction bases left unmatched: 13. The chain's CDR3 is CASSPRTGTAEEAFF. Written as DNA, the CDR3 is TGTGCCAGCAGCCCCCGGACAGGGACGGCTGAAGAAGCTTTCTTT.

In its sample, this clone was seen a few times. This rearrangement joins TRBV3-1 (or the pseudogene TRBV3-2) to TRBJ1-1, with 9 bases identical to TRBD1. The V gene's germline CDR1 is LGHDT and CDR2 YNNKEL (reference sequence). CDR3 length equals 14 residues. V lost 5 bases to trimming and J lost 6 bases; unmatched junction nucleotides: 7. CDR3 DNA: TGTGCCAGCAGCTCCCGGGACAGGGTCTCTGAAGCTTTCTTT. Protein: CASSSRDRVSEAFF.

In this sample, this clone turned up once. The gene calls are TRBV2 and TRBJ1-5, with TRBD1 identical over 11 bases. The CDR3 contains 16 residues. Germline loops: CDR1 SNHLY, CDR2 FYNNEI. Unmatched junction bases numbered 4, after V lost 4 bases and J lost 2 bases. This chain's CDR3 is CASSGWTGGRNQPQHF. CDR3 DNA: TGTGCCAGCAGTGGGTGGACAGGGGGCCGCAATCAGCCCCAGCATTTT.

The J gene is TRBJ1-4, the V gene TRBV15, with 7 bases identical to TRBD1. The ends lost 0 bases at V and 6 bases at J; junction bases unmatched: 7. The V gene's germline CDR1 is LNHNV and CDR2 YYDKDF (reference sequence). CDR3 length: 16 residues. CDR3 DNA sequence: TGTGCCACCAGCAGAGATTCGAGGGGGCGGGATGAAAAACTGTTTTTT. This translates into CATSRDSRGRDEKLFF.